This TCR beta chain was sequenced during a study of T cells in Graves' hyperthyroidism and ophthalmopathy. General study points: Before onset, by a median of approximately 6.8 months, the model predicted ophthalmopathy. Among clonotypes expanded in thyroid above 0.001, most were also found in blood.

Details on this clonotype: The antigen is not known.

The source material, RNA transcripts, was used to amplify TCR beta CDR3 regions. Primed by the HTBI set, a first-round RT-PCR was run on the TCR CDR3. TCRdb re-analysed the multiplex PCR reads in MiXCR, keeping a single row per CDR3 protein. The table shows hundreds of thousands of distinct CDR3 sequences, with 24% occurring only once. The CDR3 loop spans 13 amino acids. The germline gives CDR1 MNHNS, CDR2 SASEGT. Trimming removed 4 bases at V and 5 bases at J, with 12 bases between. The sequence was obtained from a woman aged 25 to 39 with Graves' ophthalmopathy. The sample was blood. The chain carries TRBV6-1 and TRBJ2-7; D is uncertain. CDR3 sequence: CASSGVRPDEQYF. In DNA, the CDR3 is TGTGCCAGCAGTGGAGTCCGCCCGGACGAGCAGTACTTC.